The 13 T cell receptor beta chains below come from one sample, sequenced in a study of T cells in Graves' hyperthyroidism and ophthalmopathy. TCR beta CDR3 region amplification was performed from RNA transcripts. Carried out on the TCR CDR3, a first-round RT-PCR used the HTBI primer set. One entry per CDR3 protein, called by TCRdb with MiXCR from the multiplex PCR reads. The sample holds 450,000 to 650,000 distinct CDR3 sequences, about 15% seen once. Input material: blood. These receptors originate from a woman aged 18-29 years with Graves' ophthalmopathy.

This clonotype appeared many times. The rearrangement links TRBV30 to TRBJ2-1; D remains unclear. There are 16 residues in the CDR3. Germline CDR1 and CDR2: GTSNPN and SVGIG (reference sequence). V dropped 0 bases and J dropped 0 bases, with 12 bases sitting between them. In DNA, the CDR3 is TGTGCCTGGAGTGTGCTAGGGATAAGCTCCTACAATGAGCAGTTCTTC. It specifies CAWSVLGISSYNEQFF.

This clonotype has at least ten counts. This sequence joins TRBV5-6 and TRBJ2-3; no reliable D call. Germline V lookup: CDR1 SGHDT, CDR2 YYEEEE. The V end lost 8 bases, the J end lost 1 base, and 8 bases lay between the germline ends. The CDR3 runs 12 residues. The CDR3 reads CASGWGTDTQYF. CDR3 DNA sequence: TGTGCCAGTGGATGGGGCACAGATACGCAGTATTTT.

This clonotype appeared many times. The chain has TRBV2 and TRBJ2-7, with TRBD2 matching 8 bases. CDR3 length equals 15 residues. Germline lookup yields CDR1 SNHLY and CDR2 FYNNEI. After removal of 0 bases from V and 6 bases from J, the junction contained 7 bases not matched to a gene. The CDR3 reads CASSEAPGLVTEQYF. The CDR3 nucleotides are TGTGCCAGCAGTGAAGCCCCGGGACTAGTGACCGAGCAGTACTTC.

This clonotype has more than one count but fewer than ten. A much larger clone lies one base from this, so it may be a read error. V is TRBV3-1 and J is TRBJ2-2, with D possibly being TRBD2 (5 bases). Germline values: CDR1 LGHDT, CDR2 YNNKEL (reference sequence). The CDR3 has 12 amino acids. V was cut by 5 bases and J by 6 bases, with 7 bases left in between. The CDR3 DNA follows: TGTGCCAGCAGCTTTAGCGCCGGGGAGCTGTTTTTT. Amino acids: CASSFSAGELFF.

This chain's CDR3 is CSVDGRGSYEQYF. CDR3 sequence (DNA): TGCAGCGTTGACGGCCGGGGCTCCTACGAGCAGTACTTC. V is TRBV29-1 and J is TRBJ2-7, with a weak D call TRBD2 (5 bases). Deletions cut 3 bases from V and 0 bases from J, with 9 bases between. The CDR3 sequence is 13 residues long. Looked up from germline, CDR1 is SQVTM and CDR2 is ANQGSEA.

The chain carries TRBV6-5 and TRBJ2-3, with 13 bases that match TRBD2. Germline V CDR1 and CDR2: MNHEY, SVGAGI. The CDR3 is 17 amino acids. The V segment lost 4 bases and the J segment 1 base; nucleotides outside the gene matches: 5. The CDR3, as DNA: TGTGCCAGCAGTTCACCGGGACTAGCGGGACGCACAGATACGCAGTATTTT. Protein: CASSSPGLAGRTDTQYF.

This clonotype was seen a handful of times. The chain employs TRBV27 and TRBJ2-2, with 7 bases identical to TRBD1. CDR1 MNHEY and CDR2 SMNVEV come from the germline V gene (reference sequence). The junction had 10 bases not matched to a gene; V was cut back by 3 bases and J by 6 bases. The CDR3 runs 16 residues. The CDR3 nucleotides read TGTGCCAGCAGTTTCGTCTCGAACAGGGGTGCCGGGGAGCTGTTTTTT. Encoded protein: CASSFVSNRGAGELFF.

This clonotype showed up just a few times. The rearrangement links TRBV6-6 to TRBJ2-4, with D perhaps TRBD1 (6 bases). The CDR3 covers 21 residues. V was shortened by 5 bases and J by 8 bases, with 37 bases between the two germline ends. Germline V gene data show CDR1 as MNHNY and CDR2 as SVGAGI (reference sequence). This chain's CDR3 is CASSNPNQLTGIGPSDYIQYF. CDR3 nucleotide sequence: TGTGCCAGCAGTAACCCGAACCAGCTAACAGGGATTGGGCCGTCAGACTACATTCAGTACTTC.

This clonotype showed up many times. The chain links TRBV20-1 to TRBJ2-2; TRBD2 might be the D (6 bases). V shed 6 bases and J shed 1 base, with 15 bases lying between them. Germline V gene sequence: CDR1 DFQATT, CDR2 SNEGSKA (reference sequence). CDR3 size: 15 residues. CDR3 nucleotides: TGCAGTGCAAGCCAGGAGGGTTTGAACACCGGGGAGCTGTTTTTT. It translates to CSASQEGLNTGELFF.

This clonotype showed up many times. V is TRBV10-3 and J is TRBJ1-5, with D perhaps matching TRBD1 (5 bases). CDR3 length equals 14 residues. CDR1 is ENHRY and CDR2 is SYGVKD in the germline V gene. Trimming pared 2 bases from V and 3 bases from J, leaving 8 bases between. The CDR3 nucleotides read TGTGCCATCAGTGAGGGGGGGTCCAATCAGCCCCAGCATTTT. Encoded protein: CAISEGGSNQPQHF.

CDR3 sequence (DNA): TGTGCCAGCAGTGAAAGCCTTGGGACAGTTAACACCGGGGAGCTGTTTTTT. Encoded protein: CASSESLGTVNTGELFF. The V call is TRBV2, the J call TRBJ2-2; 7 bases are a match to TRBD1. Per the germline V gene, CDR1 is SNHLY and CDR2 is FYNNEI. The J segment lost 2 bases and the V segment lost 2 bases, leaving 8 bases of the junction unmatched. The CDR3 is made up of 17 amino acids.

With respect to this clonotype: A much larger clonotype is one base distant, so this may be a read error. The V and J genes are TRBV20-1 and TRBJ2-1; TRBD1 matches 9 bases. V shed 4 bases, J shed 6 bases, and the junction held 7 bases outside the gene matches. The CDR3 is 14 amino acids. The germline V gene encodes CDR1 DFQATT and CDR2 SNEGSKA (reference sequence). The CDR3 loop reads CSATGTGSCNEQFF. CDR3 sequence (DNA): TGCAGTGCTACCGGGACAGGGAGTTGCAATGAGCAGTTCTTC.

To note about this clonotype: A much larger clone lies a single base off, so this may be a read error. The chain couples TRBV30 to TRBJ2-3, with 9 bases lining up with TRBD1. The CDR3 totals 14 residues. Germline V gene sequence: CDR1 GTSNPN, CDR2 SVGIG (reference sequence). DNA of the CDR3: TGTGCCTGGAGTCAGGACAGGGGCACAGATGCGCAGTATTTT. It yields the protein CAWSQDRGTDAQYF.